This T cell receptor beta chain was sequenced during a study of OX40 agonist ivuxolimab in advanced cancers. In the study overall: Intravenous ivuxolimab was administered to patients every 2 weeks at 0.01 to 10 mg/kg. The eligibility criteria allowed prior anti-PD-1, anti-PD-L1 or anti-CTLA-4 therapy, and around 40% had some. Findings and limits, study-wide: With doses of 0.1-3.0 mg/kg, partial responders showed among the lowest clonal expansion.

The protocol was immunoSEQ multiplex PCR, while the TCRdb copy is restricted to in-frame clones and leaves out a portion. The data hold roughly 48,000 clones, with roughly 84% observed a single time. The CDR3 has 15 residues. Germline loops: CDR1 SNHLY, CDR2 FYNNEI. Trimming stripped 3 bases from V and 7 bases from J, with 18 bases between. As for this clone: The antigen is not known.

This sequence was found in an adult with an advanced solid tumor such as melanoma, head and neck, liver or kidney cancer. The chain joins TRBV2 to TRBJ1-2; D remains unclear. Specimen: CD4+ or CD8+ T cells sorted from blood, collected in a trial of the OX40 agonist ivuxolimab. The CDR3 loop reads CASSDTLRAQAGYTF. CDR3 DNA sequence: TGTGCCAGCAGTGATACGCTCCGGGCCCAGGCTGGCTACACCTTC. The variable domain in full, completed from reference TRBV2 and TRBJ1-2, reads EPEVTQTPSHQVTQMGQEVILRCVPISNHLYFYWYRQILGQKVEFLVSFYNNEISEKSEIFDDQFSVERPDGSNFTLKIRSTKLEDSAMYFCASSDTLRAQAGYTFGSGTRLTVV.